This TCR beta chain stems from a study of post-analysis software for immune sequencing data. Looking at the study overall: As for disease course, relapsing-remitting, secondary progressive and progressive-relapsing multiple sclerosis were all included. Points from the study as a whole: People with multiple sclerosis had a significantly lower normalized Chao1 diversity than controls did. Several TRBV segments were more frequent in patients than controls; TRBV5-6, TRBV5-1 and TRBV20-1 belonged to this group.

As regards this clonotype: Its antigen is unknown. A junction end diverges from the germline sequence, so it may reflect a read error.

Germline V CDR1 and CDR2: LGHNA, YNFKEQ. The CDR3 has 18 amino acids. Unique molecular identifiers were present in the TCR beta cDNA libraries. TCRdb independently ran MiXCR on the PCR reads; one entry per CDR3 protein. The sample contains hundreds of thousands of distinct CDR3 sequences, 25% to 30% of which appear only once. The receptor's source is a girl aged 10 to 17 with multiple sclerosis. The genes are TRBV4-2 and TRBJ2-3, with 9 bases fitting TRBD2. Sequenced sample: blood. CDR3 DNA sequence: TGTGTCAGCAGCCAAGATGAATGGGGTAGCGGGAGCGCCTATGTGCAGTATTTT. This gives the protein CVSSQDEWGSGSAYVQYF.